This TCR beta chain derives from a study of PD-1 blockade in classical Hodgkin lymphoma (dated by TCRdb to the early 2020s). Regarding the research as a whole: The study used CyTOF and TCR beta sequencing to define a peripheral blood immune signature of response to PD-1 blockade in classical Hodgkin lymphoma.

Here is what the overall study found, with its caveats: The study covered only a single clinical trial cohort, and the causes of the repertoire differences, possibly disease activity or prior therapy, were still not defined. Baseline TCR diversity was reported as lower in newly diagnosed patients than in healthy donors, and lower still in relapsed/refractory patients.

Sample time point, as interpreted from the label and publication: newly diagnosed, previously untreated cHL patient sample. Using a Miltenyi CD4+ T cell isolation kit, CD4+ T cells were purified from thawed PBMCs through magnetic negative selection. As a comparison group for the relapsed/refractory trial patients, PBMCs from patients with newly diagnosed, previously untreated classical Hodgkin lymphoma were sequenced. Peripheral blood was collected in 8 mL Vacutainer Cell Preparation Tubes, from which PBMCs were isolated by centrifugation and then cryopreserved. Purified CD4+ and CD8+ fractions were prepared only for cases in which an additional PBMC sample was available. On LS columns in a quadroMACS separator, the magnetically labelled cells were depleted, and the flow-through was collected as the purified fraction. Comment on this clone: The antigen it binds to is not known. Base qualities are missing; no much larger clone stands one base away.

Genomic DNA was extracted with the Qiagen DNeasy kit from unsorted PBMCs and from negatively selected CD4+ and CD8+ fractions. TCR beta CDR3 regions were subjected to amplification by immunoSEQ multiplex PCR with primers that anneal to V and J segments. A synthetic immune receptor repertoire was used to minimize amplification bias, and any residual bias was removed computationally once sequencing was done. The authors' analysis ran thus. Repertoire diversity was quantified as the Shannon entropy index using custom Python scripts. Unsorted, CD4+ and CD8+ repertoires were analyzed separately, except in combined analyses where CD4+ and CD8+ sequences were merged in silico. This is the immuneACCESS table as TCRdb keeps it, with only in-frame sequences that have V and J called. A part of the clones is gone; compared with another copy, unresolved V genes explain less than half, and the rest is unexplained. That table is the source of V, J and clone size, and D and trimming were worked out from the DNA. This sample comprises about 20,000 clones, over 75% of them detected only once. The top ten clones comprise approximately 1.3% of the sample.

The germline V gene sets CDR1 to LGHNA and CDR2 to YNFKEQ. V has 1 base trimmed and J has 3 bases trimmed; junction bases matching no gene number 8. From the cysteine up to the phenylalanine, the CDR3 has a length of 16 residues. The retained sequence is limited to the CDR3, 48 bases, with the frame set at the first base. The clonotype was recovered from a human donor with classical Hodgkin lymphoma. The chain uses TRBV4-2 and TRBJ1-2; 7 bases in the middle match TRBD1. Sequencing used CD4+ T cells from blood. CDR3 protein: CASSQGVNRGYYGYTF. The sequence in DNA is TGTGCCAGCAGCCAAGGCGTAAACAGGGGTTACTATGGCTACACCTTC.